This TCR beta chain is from a study of OX40 agonist ivuxolimab in advanced cancers. Study details: The study treated patients with ivuxolimab, an agonistic anti-OX40 (CD134) antibody. The eligibility criteria allowed prior anti-PD-1, anti-PD-L1 or anti-CTLA-4 therapy, and approximately 42% had some. A partial response was reached by three patients: one with hepatocellular carcinoma and two with cutaneous melanoma.

The germline gives CDR1 MNHNS, CDR2 SASEGT. The CDR3 is 12 residues long. V shed 6 bases and J shed 2 bases, with 8 bases lying between them. Assay: immunoSEQ multiplex PCR; the TCRdb copy retains only in-frame clones and omits some. The sample lists fewer than 100,000 clones, more than 70% occurring once. The chain carries TRBV6-1 and TRBJ2-7; D possibly corresponds to TRBD1 (5 bases). This receptor was identified in an adult with an advanced solid tumor such as melanoma, head and neck, liver or kidney cancer. The sequenced sample was CD4+ or CD8+ T cells sorted from blood, obtained in a trial of the OX40 agonist ivuxolimab. The CDR3 here is CASRDTAYEQYF. The CDR3 DNA reads TGTGCCAGCAGGGACACAGCCTACGAGCAGTACTTC.